The clone carrying this T cell receptor beta chain was detected only a few times. Its matching antigen is unknown. Each individual donor underwent a draw of ten milliliters of peripheral blood. Through a sample-barcoded 5' primer and a J-beta primer mix, a second PCR was run for about 6 to 11 cycles. From the 5' RACE reads, TCRdb called clonotypes with MiXCR, one entry per CDR3 protein. The sample yields around 990,000 distinct CDR3 sequences, about 23% seen once. This entry comes from a study of blood T cells in healthy people across ages. The CDR3 is 15 amino acids. Germline V gene data show CDR1 as SGHRS and CDR2 as YFSETQ. V was pared by 0 bases and J by 3 bases, with 11 bases between. Study outcomes and limitations: CMV status of donors was not determined, possibly confounding expanded clonotype changes.

This same sample was also taken into another study, of T cells of mothers and their children. In that study: Related pairs of mothers and children showed slightly higher, non-significant overlap versus unrelated pairs.

The receptor was isolated from a girl aged 2 to 10 in good health. The sequencing sample was made of blood. This chain uses TRBV5-1 with TRBJ2-3, with D unclear. The CDR3 DNA is TGCGCCAGCAGCTTGGGTAGCTTTGAGACAGATACGCAGTATTTT. Residues: CASSLGSFETDTQYF.